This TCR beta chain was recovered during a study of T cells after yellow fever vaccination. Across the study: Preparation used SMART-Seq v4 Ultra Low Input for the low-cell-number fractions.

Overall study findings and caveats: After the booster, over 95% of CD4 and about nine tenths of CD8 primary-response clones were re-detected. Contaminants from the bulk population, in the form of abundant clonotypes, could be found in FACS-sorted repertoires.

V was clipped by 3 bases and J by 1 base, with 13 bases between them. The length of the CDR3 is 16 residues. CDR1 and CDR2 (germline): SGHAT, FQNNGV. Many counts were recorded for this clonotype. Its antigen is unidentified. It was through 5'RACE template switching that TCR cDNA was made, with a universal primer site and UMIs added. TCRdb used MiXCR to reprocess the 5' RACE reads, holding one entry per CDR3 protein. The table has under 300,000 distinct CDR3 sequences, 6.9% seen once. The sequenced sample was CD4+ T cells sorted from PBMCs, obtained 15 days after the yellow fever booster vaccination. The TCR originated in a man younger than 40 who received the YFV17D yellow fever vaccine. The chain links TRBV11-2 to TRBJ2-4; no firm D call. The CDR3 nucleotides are TGTGCCAGCAGCTTTCCACCGGGTCTGGCCAAAAACATTCAGTACTTC. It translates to CASSFPPGLAKNIQYF.